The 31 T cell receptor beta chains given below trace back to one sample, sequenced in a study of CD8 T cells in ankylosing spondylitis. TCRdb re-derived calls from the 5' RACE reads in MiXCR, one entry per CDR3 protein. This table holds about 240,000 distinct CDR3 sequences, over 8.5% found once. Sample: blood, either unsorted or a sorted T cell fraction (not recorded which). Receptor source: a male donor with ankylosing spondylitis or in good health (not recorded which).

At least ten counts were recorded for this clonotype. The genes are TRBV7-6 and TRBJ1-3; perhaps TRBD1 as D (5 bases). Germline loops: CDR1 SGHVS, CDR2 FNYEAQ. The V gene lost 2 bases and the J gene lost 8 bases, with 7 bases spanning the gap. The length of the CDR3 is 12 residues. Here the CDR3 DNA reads TGTGCCAGCAGCTTAAAAGGGGACACCATATATTTT. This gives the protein CASSLKGDTIYF. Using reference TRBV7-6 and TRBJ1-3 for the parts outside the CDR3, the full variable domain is GAGVSQSPRYKVTKRGQDVALRCDPISGHVSLYWYRQALGQGPEFLTYFNYEAQQDKSGLPNDRFSAERPEGSISTLTIQRTEQRDSAMYRCASSLKGDTIYFGEGSWLTVV.

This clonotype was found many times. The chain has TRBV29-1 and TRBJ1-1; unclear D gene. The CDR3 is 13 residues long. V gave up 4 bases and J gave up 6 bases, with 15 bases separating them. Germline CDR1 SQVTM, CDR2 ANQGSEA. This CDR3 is CSVALSGSAEAFF. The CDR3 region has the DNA TGCAGCGTTGCTTTATCCGGGTCGGCTGAAGCTTTCTTT.

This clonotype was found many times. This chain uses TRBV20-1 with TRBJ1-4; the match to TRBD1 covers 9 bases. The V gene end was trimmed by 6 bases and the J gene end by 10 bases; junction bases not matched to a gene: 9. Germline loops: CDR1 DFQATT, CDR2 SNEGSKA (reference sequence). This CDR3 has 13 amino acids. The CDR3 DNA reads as TGCAGTGCACCGGGACAGGGCCATCGAAAACTGTTTTTT. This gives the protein CSAPGQGHRKLFF.

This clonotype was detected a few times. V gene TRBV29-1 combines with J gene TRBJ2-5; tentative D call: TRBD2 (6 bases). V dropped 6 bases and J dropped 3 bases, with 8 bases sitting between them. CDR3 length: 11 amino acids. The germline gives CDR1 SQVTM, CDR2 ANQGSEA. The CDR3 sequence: CSVGGEETQYF. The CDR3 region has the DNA TGCAGCGTCGGGGGAGAAGAGACCCAGTACTTC.

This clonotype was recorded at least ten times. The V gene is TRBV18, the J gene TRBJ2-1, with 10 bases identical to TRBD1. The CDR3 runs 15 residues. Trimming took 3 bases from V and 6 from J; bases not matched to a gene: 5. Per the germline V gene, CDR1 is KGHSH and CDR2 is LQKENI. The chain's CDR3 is CASSPRQGAGNEQFF. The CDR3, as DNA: TGTGCCAGCTCACCTCGACAGGGGGCTGGCAATGAGCAGTTCTTC.

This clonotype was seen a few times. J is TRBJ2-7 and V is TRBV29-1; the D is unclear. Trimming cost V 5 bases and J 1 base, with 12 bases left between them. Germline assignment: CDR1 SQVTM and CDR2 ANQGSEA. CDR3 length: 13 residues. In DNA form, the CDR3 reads TGCAGCGTTTCCAGGACGGTATCCTACGAGCAGTACTTC. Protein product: CSVSRTVSYEQYF.

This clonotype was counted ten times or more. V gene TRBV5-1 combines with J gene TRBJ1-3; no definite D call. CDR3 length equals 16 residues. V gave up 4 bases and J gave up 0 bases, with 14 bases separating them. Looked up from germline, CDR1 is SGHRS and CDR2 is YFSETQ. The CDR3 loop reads CASSLGGPSSGNTIYF. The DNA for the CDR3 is TGCGCCAGCAGCCTGGGAGGCCCAAGCTCTGGAAACACCATATATTTT.

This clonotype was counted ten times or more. The CDR3: CAISVNNNKGEQYF. As DNA, the CDR3 is TGTGCCATCAGTGTGAACAACAATAAGGGTGAGCAGTACTTC. The chain is built from TRBV10-3 and TRBJ2-7; D gene unclear. The CDR3 runs 14 residues. CDR1 and CDR2 (germline): ENHRY, SYGVKD. V was pared by 4 bases and J by 7 bases, with 17 bases between.

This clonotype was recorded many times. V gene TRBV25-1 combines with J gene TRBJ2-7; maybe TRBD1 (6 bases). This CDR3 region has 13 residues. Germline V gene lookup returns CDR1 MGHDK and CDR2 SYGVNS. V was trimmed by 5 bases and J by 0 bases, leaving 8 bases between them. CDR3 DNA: TGTGCCAGCAGTCAACAGGGCTCCTACGAGCAGTACTTC. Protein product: CASSQQGSYEQYF.

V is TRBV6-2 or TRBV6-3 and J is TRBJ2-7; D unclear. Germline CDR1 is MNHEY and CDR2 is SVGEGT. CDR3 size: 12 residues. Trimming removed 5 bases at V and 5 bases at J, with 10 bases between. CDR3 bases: TGTGCCAGCAGTATCCTGGGCCACGAGCAGTACTTC. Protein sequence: CASSILGHEQYF.

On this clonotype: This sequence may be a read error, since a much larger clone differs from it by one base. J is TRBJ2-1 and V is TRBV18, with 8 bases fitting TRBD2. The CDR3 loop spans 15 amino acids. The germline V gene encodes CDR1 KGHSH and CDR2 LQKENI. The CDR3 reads CGSSPAGASYNEQFF. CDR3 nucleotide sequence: TGTGGCAGCTCACCAGCGGGGGCCTCCTACAATGAGCAGTTCTTC.

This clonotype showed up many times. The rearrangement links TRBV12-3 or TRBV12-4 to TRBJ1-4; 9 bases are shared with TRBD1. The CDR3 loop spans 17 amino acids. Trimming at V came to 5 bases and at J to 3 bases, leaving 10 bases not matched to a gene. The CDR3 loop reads CASSPRTGAFPNEKLFF. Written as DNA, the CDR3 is TGTGCCAGCAGTCCCCGGACAGGGGCCTTCCCTAATGAAAAACTGTTTTTT.

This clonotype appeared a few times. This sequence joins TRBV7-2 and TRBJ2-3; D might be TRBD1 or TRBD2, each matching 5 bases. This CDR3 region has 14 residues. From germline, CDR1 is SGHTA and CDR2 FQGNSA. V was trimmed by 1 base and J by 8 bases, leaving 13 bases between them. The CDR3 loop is CASSLDWGRGTQYF. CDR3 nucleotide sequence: TGTGCCAGCAGCTTAGATTGGGGGAGAGGTACGCAGTATTTT.

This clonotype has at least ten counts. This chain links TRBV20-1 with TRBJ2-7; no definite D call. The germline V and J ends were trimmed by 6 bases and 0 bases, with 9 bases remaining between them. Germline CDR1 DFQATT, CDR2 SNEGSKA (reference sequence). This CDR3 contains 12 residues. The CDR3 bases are TGCAGTGCGGGCCAGCCCTCCTACGAGCAGTACTTC. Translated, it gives CSAGQPSYEQYF.

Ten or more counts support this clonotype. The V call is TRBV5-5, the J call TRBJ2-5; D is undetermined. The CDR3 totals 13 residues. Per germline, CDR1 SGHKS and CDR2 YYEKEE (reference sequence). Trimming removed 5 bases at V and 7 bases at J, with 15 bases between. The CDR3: CASSISVEATQYF. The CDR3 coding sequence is TGTGCCAGCAGTATATCAGTGGAAGCGACCCAGTACTTC.

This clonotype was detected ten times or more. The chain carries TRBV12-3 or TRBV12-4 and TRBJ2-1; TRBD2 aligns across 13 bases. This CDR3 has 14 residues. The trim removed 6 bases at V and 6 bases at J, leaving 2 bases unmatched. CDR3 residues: CASRGLAGTNEQFF. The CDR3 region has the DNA TGTGCCAGCAGGGGACTAGCGGGAACCAATGAGCAGTTCTTC.

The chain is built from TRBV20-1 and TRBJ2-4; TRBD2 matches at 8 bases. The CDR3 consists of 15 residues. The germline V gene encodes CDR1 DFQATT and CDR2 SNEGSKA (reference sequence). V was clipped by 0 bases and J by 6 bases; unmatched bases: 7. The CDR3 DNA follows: TGCAGTGCTAGAGAGACCCCGGGGGGGGGAAACATTCAGTACTTC. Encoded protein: CSARETPGGGNIQYF.

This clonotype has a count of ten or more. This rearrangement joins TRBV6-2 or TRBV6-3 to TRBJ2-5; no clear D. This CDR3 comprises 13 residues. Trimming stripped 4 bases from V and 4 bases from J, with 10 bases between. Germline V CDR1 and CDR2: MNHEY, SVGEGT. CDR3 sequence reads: CASSSRSGETQYF. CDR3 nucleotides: TGTGCCAGCAGTTCCCGATCAGGAGAGACCCAGTACTTC.

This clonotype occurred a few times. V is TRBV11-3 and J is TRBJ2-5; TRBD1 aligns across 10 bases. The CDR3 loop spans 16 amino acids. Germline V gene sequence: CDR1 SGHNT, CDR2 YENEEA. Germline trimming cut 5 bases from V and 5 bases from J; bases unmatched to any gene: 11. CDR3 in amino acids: CASSASGQGLGETQYF. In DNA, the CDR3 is TGTGCCAGCAGCGCCTCGGGACAGGGGTTAGGGGAGACCCAGTACTTC.

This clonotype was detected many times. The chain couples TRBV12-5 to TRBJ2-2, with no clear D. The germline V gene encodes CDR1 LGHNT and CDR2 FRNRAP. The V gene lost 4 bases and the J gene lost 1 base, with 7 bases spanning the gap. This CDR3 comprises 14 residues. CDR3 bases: TGTGCTAGTGGTTCGGACCGGAACACCGGGGAGCTGTTTTTT. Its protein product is CASGSDRNTGELFF.

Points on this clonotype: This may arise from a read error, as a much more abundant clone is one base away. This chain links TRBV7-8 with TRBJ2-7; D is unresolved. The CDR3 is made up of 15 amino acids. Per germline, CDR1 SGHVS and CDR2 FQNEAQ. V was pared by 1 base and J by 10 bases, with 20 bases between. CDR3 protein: CASSLGVRQSEDQYF. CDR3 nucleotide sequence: TGTGCCAGCAGCTTAGGGGTACGGCAGTCAGAGGACCAGTACTTC.

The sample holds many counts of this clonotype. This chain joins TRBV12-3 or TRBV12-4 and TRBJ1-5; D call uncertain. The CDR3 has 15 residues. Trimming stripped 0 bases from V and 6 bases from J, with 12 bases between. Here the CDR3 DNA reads TGTGCCAGCAGTTTAGCAGGAAGGACGGCTCAGCCCCAGCATTTT. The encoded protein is CASSLAGRTAQPQHF.

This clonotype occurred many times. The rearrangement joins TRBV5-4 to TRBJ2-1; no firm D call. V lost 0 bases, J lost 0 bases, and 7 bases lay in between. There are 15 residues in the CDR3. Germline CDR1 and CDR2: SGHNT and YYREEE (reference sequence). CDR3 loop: CASSLEHGSYNEQFF. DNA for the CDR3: TGTGCCAGCAGCTTGGAGCACGGCTCCTACAATGAGCAGTTCTTC.

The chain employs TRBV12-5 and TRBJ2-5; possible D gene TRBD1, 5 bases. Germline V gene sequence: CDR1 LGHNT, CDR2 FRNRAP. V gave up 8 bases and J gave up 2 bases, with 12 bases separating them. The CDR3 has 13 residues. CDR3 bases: TGTGCTAGTAACTCTGACAGACAAGAGACCCAGTACTTC. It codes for CASNSDRQETQYF. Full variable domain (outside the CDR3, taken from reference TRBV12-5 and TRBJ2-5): DARVTQTPRHKVTEMGQEVTMRCQPILGHNTVFWYRQTMMQGLELLAYFRNRAPLDDSGMPKDRFSAEMPDATLATLKIQPSEPRDSAVYFCASNSDRQETQYFGPGTRLLVL.

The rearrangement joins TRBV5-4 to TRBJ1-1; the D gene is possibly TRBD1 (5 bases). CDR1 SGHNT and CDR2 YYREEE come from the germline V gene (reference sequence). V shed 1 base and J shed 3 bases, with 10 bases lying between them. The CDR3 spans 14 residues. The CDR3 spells CASSLTGGDTEAFF. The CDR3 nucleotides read TGTGCCAGCAGCTTGACGGGGGGTGACACTGAAGCTTTCTTT.

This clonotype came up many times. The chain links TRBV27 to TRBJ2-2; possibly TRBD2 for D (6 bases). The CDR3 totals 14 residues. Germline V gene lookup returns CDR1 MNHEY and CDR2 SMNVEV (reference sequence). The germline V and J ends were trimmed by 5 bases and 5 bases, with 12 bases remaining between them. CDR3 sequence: CASSPQRETGELFF. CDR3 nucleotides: TGTGCCAGCAGTCCTCAACGGGAGACCGGGGAGCTGTTTTTT.

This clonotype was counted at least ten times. The CDR3 here is CASSTTGFNEKLFF. In DNA, the CDR3 is TGTGCCAGCAGCACGACAGGGTTTAATGAAAAACTGTTTTTT. This sequence joins TRBV7-9 and TRBJ1-4, with 7 bases matching TRBD1. The CDR3 contains 14 residues. The V gene's germline CDR1 is SEHNR and CDR2 FQNEAQ (reference sequence). The V and J ends lost 5 bases and 4 bases, in that order; junction bases with no gene match: 4.

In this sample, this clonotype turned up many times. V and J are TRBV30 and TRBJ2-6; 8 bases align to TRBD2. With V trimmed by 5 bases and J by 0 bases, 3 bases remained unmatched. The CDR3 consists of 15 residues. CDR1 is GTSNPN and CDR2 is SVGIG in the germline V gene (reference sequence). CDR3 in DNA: TGTGCCTGGCGGGAGGGGATCTCTGGGGCCAACGTCCTGACTTTC. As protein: CAWREGISGANVLTF.

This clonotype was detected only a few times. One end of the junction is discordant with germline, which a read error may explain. The CDR3 loop reads CCARDMASGQETQYF. The CDR3 DNA reads TGCTGTGCTAGAGATATGGCTAGCGGGCAAGAGACCCAGTACTTC. This chain uses TRBV20-1 with TRBJ2-5; 8 bases are shared with TRBD2. The CDR3 covers 15 residues. From germline, CDR1 is DFQATT and CDR2 SNEGSKA (reference sequence).

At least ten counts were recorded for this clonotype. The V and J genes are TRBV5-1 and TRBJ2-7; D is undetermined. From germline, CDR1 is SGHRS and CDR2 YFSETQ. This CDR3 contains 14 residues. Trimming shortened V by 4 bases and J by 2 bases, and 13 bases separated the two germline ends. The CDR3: CASSEGNPTYEQYF. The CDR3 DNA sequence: TGCGCCAGCAGCGAAGGAAACCCGACCTACGAGCAGTACTTC.

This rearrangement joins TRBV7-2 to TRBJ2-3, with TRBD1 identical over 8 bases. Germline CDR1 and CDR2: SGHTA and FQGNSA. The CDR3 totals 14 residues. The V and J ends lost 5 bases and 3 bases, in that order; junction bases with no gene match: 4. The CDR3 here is CASSQGARTDTQYF. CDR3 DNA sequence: TGTGCCAGCAGCCAGGGGGCTAGGACAGATACGCAGTATTTT.